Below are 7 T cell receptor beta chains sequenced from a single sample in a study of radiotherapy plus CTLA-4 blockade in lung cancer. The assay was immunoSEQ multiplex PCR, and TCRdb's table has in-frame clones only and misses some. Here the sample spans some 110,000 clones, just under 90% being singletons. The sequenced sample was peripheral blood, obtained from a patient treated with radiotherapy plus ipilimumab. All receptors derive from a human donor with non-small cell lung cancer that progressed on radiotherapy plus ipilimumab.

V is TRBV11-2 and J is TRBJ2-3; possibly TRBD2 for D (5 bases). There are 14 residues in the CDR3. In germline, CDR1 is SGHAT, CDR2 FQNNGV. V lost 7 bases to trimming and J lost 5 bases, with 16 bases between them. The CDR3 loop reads CASTPRWAGDTQYF. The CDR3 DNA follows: TGTGCCAGCACCCCTAGGTGGGCGGGAGATACGCAGTATTTT.

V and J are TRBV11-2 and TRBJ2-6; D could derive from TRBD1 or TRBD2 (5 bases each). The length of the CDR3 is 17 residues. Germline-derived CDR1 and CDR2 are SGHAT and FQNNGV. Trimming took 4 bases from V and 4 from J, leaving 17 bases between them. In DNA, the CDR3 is TGTGCCAGCAGCTCCGGGACCCTGGTGGGCGGGGCCAACGTCCTGACTTTC. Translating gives CASSSGTLVGGANVLTF.

CDR3 sequence (DNA): TGTGCCACCAGCAGACAACAGGGGGCTCTGGGGATTCAGTACTTC. It specifies CATSRQQGALGIQYF. The V gene is TRBV15, the J gene TRBJ2-4; 9 positions agree with TRBD1. Germline-derived CDR1 and CDR2 are LNHNV and YYDKDF (reference sequence). The CDR3 is 15 residues long. The trim removed 2 bases at V and 10 bases at J, leaving 9 bases unmatched.

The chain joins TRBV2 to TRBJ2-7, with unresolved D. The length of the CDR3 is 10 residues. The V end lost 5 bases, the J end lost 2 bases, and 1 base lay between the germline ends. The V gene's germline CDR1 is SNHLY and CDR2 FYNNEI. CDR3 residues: CASSTYEQYF. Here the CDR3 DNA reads TGTGCCAGCAGTACCTACGAGCAGTACTTC.

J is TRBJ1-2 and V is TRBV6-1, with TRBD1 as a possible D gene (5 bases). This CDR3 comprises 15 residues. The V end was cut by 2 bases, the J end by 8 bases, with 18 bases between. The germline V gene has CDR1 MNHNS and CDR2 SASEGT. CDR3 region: CASSEQLRGTSGYTF. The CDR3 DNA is TGTGCCAGCAGTGAACAGTTAAGAGGGACGTCAGGCTACACCTTC.

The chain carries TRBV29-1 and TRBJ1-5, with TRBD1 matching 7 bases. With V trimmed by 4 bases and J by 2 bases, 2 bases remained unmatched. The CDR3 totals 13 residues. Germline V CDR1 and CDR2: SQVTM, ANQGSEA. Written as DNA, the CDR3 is TGCAGCGTTGGTGGACAGGGCAATCAGCCCCAGCATTTT. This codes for CSVGGQGNQPQHF.

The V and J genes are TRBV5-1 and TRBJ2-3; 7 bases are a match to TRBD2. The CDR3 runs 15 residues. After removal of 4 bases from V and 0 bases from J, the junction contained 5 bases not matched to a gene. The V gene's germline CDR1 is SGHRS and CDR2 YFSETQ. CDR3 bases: TGCGCCAGCAGCAAACTAGCGACTAGCACAGATACGCAGTATTTT. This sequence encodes CASSKLATSTDTQYF.